The rows below give T cell receptor beta chains drawn from one sample of a study of molecular identifiers for immune sequencing clone quantification. TCRdb redid the calling of the PCR reads with MiXCR, one entry per CDR3 protein. The sample lists approximately 590,000 distinct CDR3 sequences; approximately 24% were seen once. What was sequenced was naive CD8+ T cells from blood, with Jurkat cell RNA spiked in. The receptors were gathered from a human donor in good health. Some libraries in this study had Jurkat cell RNA spiked in. CDR3s include the opening cysteine and the closing phenylalanine or tryptophan. Fields, in order: J gene, V gene, CDR3 protein.

j_gene: TRBJ2-7; v_gene: TRBV5-4; CDR3aa: CAASWAAGDFYEQYF
j_gene: TRBJ1-2; v_gene: TRBV7-2; CDR3aa: CASSSHGGGVFYGYTF
j_gene: TRBJ1-4; v_gene: TRBV20-1; CDR3aa: CSARDDSPNEKLFF
j_gene: TRBJ2-7; v_gene: TRBV30; CDR3aa: CAWSFGHGGYEQYF
j_gene: TRBJ1-6; v_gene: TRBV20-1; CDR3aa: CSAPHKTGNSMSSPLHF
j_gene: TRBJ2-7; v_gene: TRBV7-9; CDR3aa: CASSLAPEASGGSYEQYF
j_gene: TRBJ2-7; v_gene: TRBV4-2; CDR3aa: CASGQEPGQGYEQCF
j_gene: TRBJ1-5; v_gene: TRBV20-1; CDR3aa: CSARGEKGTGGFLGYQPQHF
j_gene: TRBJ2-1; v_gene: TRBV7-8; CDR3aa: CASSLGPTLRPSQDEQFF
j_gene: TRBJ2-2; v_gene: TRBV12-3/TRBV12-4; CDR3aa: CASSYRGLTGELFF
j_gene: TRBJ1-2; v_gene: TRBV20-1; CDR3aa: CSARSPPTGVNYGYTF
j_gene: TRBJ2-1; v_gene: TRBV7-2; CDR3aa: CASSLGGFSYNEQFF
j_gene: TRBJ2-3; v_gene: TRBV2; CDR3aa: CASKGSDSTDTQYF
j_gene: TRBJ2-2; v_gene: TRBV5-5; CDR3aa: CASSLVFSNTGELFF
j_gene: TRBJ2-3; v_gene: TRBV14; CDR3aa: CASSQDLASADTQYF
j_gene: TRBJ1-1; v_gene: TRBV20-1; CDR3aa: CSARDLGQGDTEAFF